This T cell receptor (beta chain) was obtained from a study of blood T cell repertoires in COVID-19. On the study more broadly: Italy, Spain and the United States were the sources of the convalescent and acute COVID-19 samples.

Under the authors' procedure: Estimated nucleated cell counts came from reference gene primer amplification. The assay was immunoSEQ multiplex PCR, and TCRdb's table has in-frame clones only and misses some. The V and J calls and clone size are taken from that table; D and trimming were inferred from the DNA. The table records 130,000 or so clones, approximately 84% of them present only once. Those who participated ranged in age from roughly 18 to 90 years and resided in 24 US areas. Assignment of participants to cohorts was predicated upon participant-reported clinical history. Germline V lookup: CDR1 GTSNPN, CDR2 SVGIG (reference sequence). Trimming took 2 bases from V and 2 from J; bases not matched to a gene: 4. The CDR3 has 15 amino acids.

The chain recombines TRBV30 with TRBJ2-1, with TRBD2 matching over 9 bases. The receptor's source is a woman aged 50 to 65 with acute COVID-19. The sample taken for sequencing was PBMCs or T cells enriched from blood (not recorded which). This CDR3 is CAWSRRGGAYNEQFF. The CDR3 nucleotides are TGTGCCTGGAGTCGGCGGGGGGGAGCCTACAATGAGCAGTTCTTC.